This TCR beta chain was retrieved from a study of blood T cell repertoires in COVID-19. Study-level information: The origin of the acute and convalescent COVID-19 samples was the United States, Italy and Spain. From T cells, B-cell-depleted T cells, or PBMCs came the material, which was cDNA or gDNA.

As regards this clone: Other DNA sequences in this specimen translate into the identical CDR3.

Germline V gene lookup returns CDR1 SGDLS and CDR2 YYNGEE. The CDR3 is made up of 13 amino acids. V was trimmed by 2 bases and J by 3 bases, leaving 7 bases between them. Source study methods: Amplifying reference gene primers gave estimates of nucleated cell counts. Profiling relied on immunoSEQ multiplex PCR, and the TCRdb table lists in-frame clones only, not all of them. The DNA gave D and trimming, while V, J and clone size come from that table. Of about 260,000 clones in the sample, approximately 86% were seen once. Sequenced input: peripheral blood. The origin of this receptor is a man aged 40-49 years with active or convalescent COVID-19. This chain uses TRBV9 with TRBJ2-3, with TRBD1 as a possible D gene (5 bases). The CDR3 bases are TGTGCCAGCAGCGTTCAGGGTACAGATACGCAGTATTTT. Its translation is CASSVQGTDTQYF.